Sequencing of this T cell receptor (beta chain) was carried out in a study of beta chain features in type 1 diabetes. This clone was found a few times. The investigators reverse transcribed all of the isolated RNA, so they sequenced expressed TCRB transcripts. Generated by immunoSEQ multiplex PCR, the TCRdb table keeps only in-frame clones and is missing some. Of just over 450,000 clones in the sample, about 30% were seen once. All of the sorted populations showed purity greater than 95%. The sample consisted of naive CD4+ T cells from blood. The origin of this receptor is a man between 18 and 35 years old in good health.

Here the CDR3 DNA reads TGTGCCAGCAGCAACCCGACAGGTCTATCTGGGGCCAACGTCCTGACTTTC. It specifies CASSNPTGLSGANVLTF. This chain joins TRBV7-2 and TRBJ2-6; weak D call: TRBD1 (6 bases). Germline CDR1 SGHTA, CDR2 FQGNSA. V was shortened by 5 bases and J by 1 base, with 15 bases between the two germline ends. The CDR3 consists of 17 residues. The full variable domain, in which reference TRBV7-2 and TRBJ2-6 provide the parts outside the CDR3, is GAGVSQSPSNKVTEKGKDVELRCDPISGHTALYWYRQSLGQGLEFLIYFQGNSAPDKSGLPSDRFSAERTGGSVSTLTIQRTQQEDSAVYLCASSNPTGLSGANVLTFGAGSRLTVL.